The 18 T cell receptor beta chains in this list originate from one sample, sequenced in a study of CD8 T cells in ankylosing spondylitis. MiXCR, applied by TCRdb to the 5' RACE reads, yields one record per CDR3 protein. The sample has just over 350,000 distinct CDR3 sequences; approximately 22% are singletons. Sequenced: blood, either unsorted or a sorted T cell fraction (not recorded which). These receptors originate from a male donor with ankylosing spondylitis or in good health (not recorded which).

This clonotype was seen a few times. The V gene is TRBV10-2, the J gene TRBJ2-5; no definite D call. V lost 0 bases and J 7 bases, leaving 21 bases between the germline ends. CDR1 is WSHSY, CDR2 SAAADI, per germline. The CDR3 spans 17 residues. CDR3 amino acids: CASSESSGYPDFVTQYF. DNA for the CDR3: TGCGCCAGCAGTGAGTCCTCGGGTTACCCAGATTTTGTGACCCAGTACTTC.

A few counts support this clonotype. The gene calls are TRBV29-1 and TRBJ2-3, with 7 nucleotides matching TRBD2. The CDR3 has 15 amino acids. Germline trimming cut 3 bases from V and 2 bases from J; bases unmatched to any gene: 8. Looked up from germline, CDR1 is SQVTM and CDR2 is ANQGSEA. The CDR3 loop is CSVDPTSRDTDTQYF. The CDR3 nucleotides read TGCAGCGTTGACCCGACTAGCAGGGACACAGATACGCAGTATTTT.

The chain carries TRBV20-1 and TRBJ2-3, with D maybe TRBD1 (6 bases). CDR3 length: 14 residues. Germline V gene sequence: CDR1 DFQATT, CDR2 SNEGSKA (reference sequence). V was pared by 6 bases and J by 1 base, with 14 bases between. The chain's CDR3 is CSASWGLGTDTQYF. The DNA for the CDR3 is TGCAGTGCCTCTTGGGGGCTTGGCACAGATACGCAGTATTTT.

The sample holds a few counts of this clonotype. This chain links TRBV12-3 or TRBV12-4 with TRBJ2-7; 11 bases are a match to TRBD2. J was trimmed by 7 bases and V by 5 bases; bases with no gene match: 7. The CDR3 contains 14 residues. This CDR3 reads CASSLTSGGREQYF. CDR3 sequence (DNA): TGTGCCAGCAGTCTAACTAGCGGGGGTAGAGAGCAGTACTTC.

This sequence joins TRBV11-2 and TRBJ2-7, with D perhaps matching TRBD2 (5 bases). Trimming cost V 6 bases and J 3 bases, with 12 bases left between them. The germline V gene has CDR1 SGHAT and CDR2 FQNNGV. CDR3 length: 13 amino acids. The CDR3, as DNA: TGTGCCAGCAGACCCAGCGGCTTCTACGAGCAGTACTTC. Translation: CASRPSGFYEQYF. Supplemented by reference TRBV11-2 and TRBJ2-7, the full variable domain reads EAGVAQSPRYKIIEKRQSVAFWCNPISGHATLYWYQQILGQGPKLLIQFQNNGVVDDSQLPKDRFSAERLKGVDSTLKIQPAKLEDSAVYLCASRPSGFYEQYFGPGTRLTVT.

Only a few counts were recorded for this clonotype. This chain joins TRBV9 and TRBJ2-5; D may match TRBD1 or TRBD2 (5 bases each). Trimming stripped 2 bases from V and 2 bases from J, with 13 bases between. The CDR3 has 15 residues. Germline lookup yields CDR1 SGDLS and CDR2 YYNGEE. The CDR3 coding sequence is TGTGCCAGCAGCGTGTCGGGGCGAACACAAGAGACCCAGTACTTC. It translates to CASSVSGRTQETQYF.

This chain joins TRBV2 and TRBJ2-1; tentatively, D is TRBD1 or TRBD2 (7 bases each). In germline, CDR1 is SNHLY, CDR2 FYNNEI. This CDR3 comprises 17 residues. The V end was cut by 4 bases, the J end by 7 bases, with 23 bases between. Written as DNA, the CDR3 is TGTGCCAGCAGTGTCGGGGTCCAGGGGGGGCCTGGGAATGAGCAGTTCTTC. Translating gives CASSVGVQGGPGNEQFF. Supplemented by reference TRBV2 and TRBJ2-1, the full variable domain reads EPEVTQTPSHQVTQMGQEVILRCVPISNHLYFYWYRQILGQKVEFLVSFYNNEISEKSEIFDDQFSVERPDGSNFTLKIRSTKLEDSAMYFCASSVGVQGGPGNEQFFGPGTRLTVL.

V gene TRBV12-3 or TRBV12-4 combines with J gene TRBJ2-7; no clear D. CDR3 length equals 14 residues. Trimming took 2 bases from V and 5 from J, leaving 13 bases between them. The CDR3 is CASSLSARAHEQYF. The CDR3 DNA reads TGTGCCAGCAGTTTAAGTGCAAGGGCCCACGAGCAGTACTTC.

V gene TRBV20-1 combines with J gene TRBJ2-1; 8 bases map to TRBD1. The germline V gene has CDR1 DFQATT and CDR2 SNEGSKA (reference sequence). The V and J ends lost 1 base and 7 bases, in that order; junction bases with no gene match: 3. There are 13 residues in the CDR3. The DNA of the CDR3 is TGCAGTGCTAGAGGGACAGGGCTTAATGAGCAGTTCTTC. This gives the protein CSARGTGLNEQFF.

The sample holds a few counts of this clonotype. The chain joins TRBV9 to TRBJ2-1; D unresolved. Between the trimmed V and J ends, which lost 3 bases and 0 bases, there was a span of 10 bases. The germline V gene encodes CDR1 SGDLS and CDR2 YYNGEE. CDR3 length: 15 amino acids. The CDR3 sequence: CASSAGPASYNEQFF. The CDR3 DNA reads TGTGCCAGCAGCGCCGGACCTGCCTCCTACAATGAGCAGTTCTTC.

This clonotype was recorded many times. The V and J genes are TRBV24-1 and TRBJ1-1; D not certain. This CDR3 is 12 amino acids long. V was trimmed by 7 bases and J by 0 bases, leaving 5 bases between them. The germline CDR1 and CDR2 sequences are KGHDR and SFDVKD. CDR3 nucleotide sequence: TGTGCCACCAGGGGATTGAACACTGAAGCTTTCTTT. Translating it yields CATRGLNTEAFF.

The chain is built from TRBV12-3 or TRBV12-4 and TRBJ2-3, with 8 positions matching TRBD2. The V and J ends lost 3 bases and 2 bases, in that order; junction bases with no gene match: 4. There are 15 residues in the CDR3. The CDR3 region has the DNA TGTGCCAGCAGTTTGGCGGGGGGTGACACAGATACGCAGTATTTT. It codes for CASSLAGGDTDTQYF.

This clonotype was detected only a few times. This chain links TRBV12-3 or TRBV12-4 with TRBJ1-5, with no clear D. The CDR3 is made up of 14 amino acids. Trimming cost V 4 bases and J 6 bases, with 13 bases left between them. This chain's CDR3 is CASSSKAGGQPQHF. CDR3 in DNA: TGTGCCAGCAGTTCTAAAGCGGGCGGTCAGCCCCAGCATTTT.

This clonotype was counted between two and nine times. This chain joins TRBV12-3 or TRBV12-4 and TRBJ2-7, with 7 bases that match TRBD1. The CDR3 has 14 residues. V shed 5 bases, J shed 3 bases, and the junction held 7 bases outside the gene matches. CDR3: CASSPSYRGYEQYF. CDR3 DNA: TGTGCCAGCAGTCCTTCCTACAGGGGCTACGAGCAGTACTTC.

This clonotype was detected many times. This chain connects TRBV10-3 to TRBJ2-7; 8 bases fit TRBD1. The trim removed 6 bases at V and 6 bases at J, leaving 4 bases unmatched. Germline V gives CDR1 ENHRY, CDR2 SYGVKD. The CDR3 contains 12 residues. CDR3 in amino acids: CAISATGAEQYF. In DNA form, the CDR3 reads TGTGCCATCAGCGCGACAGGGGCCGAGCAGTACTTC.

The chain is built from TRBV24-1 and TRBJ1-2; 7 positions agree with TRBD1. The germline V gene has CDR1 KGHDR and CDR2 SFDVKD. V lost 5 bases and J lost 3; bases outside the gene matches: 8. This CDR3 contains 15 residues. This CDR3 reads CATSGPGTEYYGYTF. Here the CDR3 DNA reads TGTGCCACCAGTGGTCCAGGGACAGAGTACTATGGCTACACCTTC.

This clonotype was counted between two and nine times. The chain carries TRBV7-2 and TRBJ2-1; no clear D gene. Trimming left V 5 bases short and J 5 bases short, with 10 bases between. The CDR3 has 13 amino acids. Germline V gene data show CDR1 as SGHTA and CDR2 as FQGNSA. DNA for the CDR3: TGTGCCAGCAGCCCCCTCCCCCACAATGAGCAGTTCTTC. This gives the protein CASSPLPHNEQFF.

J is TRBJ1-4 and V is TRBV2; D unclear. Germline values: CDR1 SNHLY, CDR2 FYNNEI. The CDR3 runs to 14 residues. V was clipped by 7 bases and J by 2 bases, with 11 bases between them. CDR3 nucleotide sequence: TGTGCCAGCAACCCCGGAGGCACTAATGAAAAACTGTTTTTT. This gives the protein CASNPGGTNEKLFF. Complete variable domain (other parts from reference TRBV2 and TRBJ1-4): EPEVTQTPSHQVTQMGQEVILRCVPISNHLYFYWYRQILGQKVEFLVSFYNNEISEKSEIFDDQFSVERPDGSNFTLKIRSTKLEDSAMYFCASNPGGTNEKLFFGSGTQLSVL.